The rows below give T cell receptor beta chains drawn from one sample of a study of CD8+CD57+ T cells in acquired aplastic anemia. Via MiXCR, TCRdb re-called the reads, giving one row per CDR3 protein. The table includes about 290,000 distinct CDR3 sequences, 45% to 65% detected once. Sequencing used sorted CD4+, CD8+, or CD8+CD57+ T cells (not recorded which) from PBMCs. The source is a human donor with aplastic anemia. CDR3s include the opening cysteine and the closing phenylalanine or tryptophan. D genes are given only for firm matches. Clone size is shown for a subset of rows, as once, few, many or a class of expanded clone.

NA	TRBV6-2/TRBV6-3	TRBJ1-5	TRBD1	TGTGCCAGTAGTCTTCTACGGACAGGGGTTAAGGAACAGCCCCAGCATTTT	CASSLLRTGVKEQPQHF
NA	TRBV7-8	TRBJ2-7	TRBD1	TGTGCCAGCAACTTAGGCAGGGGGCCATCCTACGAGCAGTACTTC	CASNLGRGPSYEQYF
NA	TRBV2	TRBJ1-2	NA	TGTGCCAGCAGAACTGGGGCAGACTATGGCTACACCTTC	CASRTGADYGYTF
NA	TRBV7-9	TRBJ1-2	NA	TGTGCCAGCAGCTTTACATGGGACAAAAACTATGGCTACACCTTC	CASSFTWDKNYGYTF
many	TRBV11-2	TRBJ2-3	NA	TGTGCCAGCAGCTTAGATCTTTTGAGCACAGATACGCAGTATTTT	CASSLDLLSTDTQYF
NA	TRBV5-5	TRBJ2-7	NA	TGTGCCAGCAGCCCACCCGGGACTGCCTCCTACGAGCAGTACTTC	CASSPPGTASYEQYF
many	TRBV5-1	TRBJ2-5	NA	TGCGCCAGCAGCTTTTTTTCGGAACAAGAGACCCAGTACTTC	CASSFFSEQETQYF
many	TRBV6-1	TRBJ2-5	TRBD2	TGTGCCAGCAGTGAAGAGACTAGCGGGGGGCCCTACCAAGAGACCCAGTACTTC	CASSEETSGGPYQETQYF
NA	TRBV5-1	TRBJ1-6	TRBD1	TGCGCCAGCAGCTACGGGACAGGGAGTTCACCCCTCCACTTT	CASSYGTGSSPLHF
many	TRBV5-1	TRBJ2-7	TRBD2	TGCGCCAGCAGCCCGGGACTAGCGGGAGGTAGATACGAGCAGTACTTC	CASSPGLAGGRYEQYF
many	TRBV5-1	TRBJ1-6	NA	TGCGCCAGCAGCTTGGCCATGGGAGGTTATTCACCCCTCCACTTT	CASSLAMGGYSPLHF
once	TRBV6-6	TRBJ2-7	TRBD2	TGTGCCAGCAGAGAGGGACTAGCGGGGGGATCCTACGAGCAGTACTTC	CASREGLAGGSYEQYF
NA	TRBV7-6	TRBJ2-7	NA	TGTGCCAGCAGCTTAGGGACAGCAGGCTACGAGCAGTACTTC	CASSLGTAGYEQYF
NA	TRBV12-3/TRBV12-4	TRBJ1-2	NA	TGTGCCAGCAGACGTAGACAGGCTAACTATGGCTACACCTTC	CASRRRQANYGYTF
once	TRBV6-1	TRBJ2-1	TRBD2	TGTGCCAGCAGTTACTCGACTAGCGATTACAATGAGCAGTTCTTC	CASSYSTSDYNEQFF
NA	TRBV19	TRBJ2-2	TRBD1	TGTGCCAGTAGTACGCGACAGGGATTGGACACCGGGGAGCTGTTTTTT	CASSTRQGLDTGELFF
many	TRBV15	TRBJ2-7	TRBD2	TGTGCCACCAGCAGAGAACTAGCGGGAGGCTACGAGCAGTACTTC	CATSRELAGGYEQYF
few	TRBV10-2	TRBJ1-1	NA	TGCGCCAGCAGACAGACGAACACTGAAGCTTTCTTT	CASRQTNTEAFF
few	TRBV19	TRBJ2-7	NA	TGTGCCAGTAGTATTGGGAGCAACTACGAGCAGTACTTC	CASSIGSNYEQYF
NA	TRBV9	TRBJ1-2	TRBD1	TGTGCCAGCAGCGCACAGGGGCTCTATGGCTACACCTTC	CASSAQGLYGYTF
few	TRBV5-1	TRBJ2-7	NA	TGCGCCAGCAGCGATAAATCCTACGAGCAGTACTTC	CASSDKSYEQYF
NA	TRBV2	TRBJ2-1	TRBD1	TGTGCCAGCACCTTCCATGACAGGGGCTACAATGAGCAGTTCTTC	CASTFHDRGYNEQFF
few	TRBV29-1	TRBJ2-7	TRBD2	TGCAGCGTTGATATCGGGGGGTCTATCTACGAGCAGTACTTC	CSVDIGGSIYEQYF
NA	TRBV10-1	TRBJ2-3	NA	TGCGCCAGCAGTGAGTCCGGACAAGCTACAGATACGCAGTATTTT	CASSESGQATDTQYF
many	TRBV12-3/TRBV12-4	TRBJ2-3	NA	TGTGCCAGCAGTTATACTAGCACAGATACGCAGTATTTT	CASSYTSTDTQYF
NA	TRBV2	TRBJ2-5	TRBD1	TGTGCCAGCAGTGATCCCGGACAGGGGTCCAGCCAGCCCCAGTACTTC	CASSDPGQGSSQPQYF
many	TRBV7-6	TRBJ2-7	TRBD1	TGTGCCAGCAGTCGACAGGGGTTGTACGAGCAGTACTTC	CASSRQGLYEQYF
NA	TRBV5-1	TRBJ1-1	NA	TGCGCCAGCAGCTTAGAGGGGGGGGTGAACACTGAAGCTTTCTTT	CASSLEGGVNTEAFF
NA	TRBV7-2	TRBJ1-1	NA	TGTGCCAGCAGCCCGGCTGCGGGCCTTAACACTGAAGCTTTCTTT	CASSPAAGLNTEAFF
NA	TRBV6-5	TRBJ2-7	TRBD2	TGTGCCAGCAGTCGACCCGGACTAGCGGCTTACGAGCAGTACTTC	CASSRPGLAAYEQYF
NA	TRBV5-1	TRBJ2-7	TRBD1	TGTGCCAGCAGCTTGGGGTCACAGGGGGCCGGAGAGACCCGGACCTACGAGCAGTACTTC	CASSLGSQGAGETRTYEQYF
NA	TRBV7-9	TRBJ1-2	NA	TGTGCCAGCAGGCCGACAGGCCACTATGGCTACACCTTC	CASRPTGHYGYTF
NA	TRBV7-8	TRBJ2-1	NA	TGTGCCAGCAGCTTAGTAAAGTGGGGCAATGAGCAGTTCTTC	CASSLVKWGNEQFF
NA	TRBV25-1	TRBJ1-1	NA	TGTGCCAGCAGGGGGGGGCAGGCGAGGGGCACTGAAGCTTTCTTT	CASRGGQARGTEAFF
NA	TRBV20-1	TRBJ1-2	NA	TGCAGTGCTAGAACAGGGCTTAGGGGCTACACCTTC	CSARTGLRGYTF
NA	TRBV20-1	TRBJ2-6	NA	TGCAGTGCTAGTACGGGGGAGATCTCTGGGGCCGACGTCCTGACTTTC	CSASTGEISGADVLTF
many	TRBV29-1	TRBJ1-2	TRBD1	TGCAGCGTTGTTACAGGGGTCGGAGCCTATGGCTACACCTTC	CSVVTGVGAYGYTF
few	TRBV2	TRBJ2-5	NA	TGTGCCAGCAGTGATGTGGGGGCAACCTATTCGTACCAAGAGACCCAGTACTTC	CASSDVGATYSYQETQYF
NA	TRBV6-2/TRBV6-3	TRBJ2-7	NA	TGTGCCAGCATGGGAATCGCCGGGGGACCCGAGCAGTACTTC	CASMGIAGGPEQYF
many	TRBV14	TRBJ1-4	NA	TGTGCCAGCAGCCCCCAAGTTTGGGCAACTAATGAAAAACTGTTTTTT	CASSPQVWATNEKLFF
NA	TRBV7-3	TRBJ1-1	NA	TGTGCCAGCAGCCCGACAGAAATGAACACTGAAGCTTTCTTT	CASSPTEMNTEAFF
NA	TRBV10-3	TRBJ2-3	NA	TGTGCCATCAGTGTTGGGCTAGTGACAGATACGCAGTATTTT	CAISVGLVTDTQYF